This T cell receptor beta chain was captured by sequencing in a study of CD8+ T cells in alopecia areata. Whole-study results and caveats: Normal-skin resident alphabeta T cells also appear among scalp sample sequences.

Once RNA had been extracted, it was reverse transcribed into cDNA to act as the sequencing template. TCRdb's table, derived via immunoSEQ multiplex PCR, lists solely in-frame clones and lacks some. The sample carries approximately 100,000 clones, approximately 52% recorded once. Note on this clone: Its specificity is not known.

This CDR3 contains 14 residues. Germline V gene sequence: CDR1 GTSNPN, CDR2 SVGIG (reference sequence). J gave up 7 bases and V 2 bases, and 5 bases lay outside the gene matches. Sequencing was done on a sample of CD4+ T cells sorted from blood. The chain has TRBV30 and TRBJ1-6; 7 bases match TRBD1. The TCR comes from a human donor in good health. CDR3 bases: TGTGCCTGGAGTAGGGACAGAAAAAATTCACCCCTCCACTTT. Its protein is CAWSRDRKNSPLHF.